The 8 T cell receptor beta chains below come from one sample, sequenced in a study of identical twins (dated by TCRdb to 2016 to 2017). The library was made by 5' RACE. TCRdb names Illumina HiSeq 2000 as the instrument used. TCRdb reprocessing: public reads trimmed at Q25 with fastp, clones called with MiXCR, in-frame beta chains kept. For every CDR3 protein sequence, its rows merge into one entry that carries the most common genes and DNA. The sample has about 490,000 distinct CDR3 sequences on record, approximately 14% of them singletons. The ten most abundant clones make up roughly 0.42% of the sample. Another study also made use of these data, one on yellow fever vaccine responses in identical twins.

The sample taken for sequencing was CD4+ T cells sorted from blood. The receptors were sampled from a woman between 18 and 30 years old in good health.

The gene calls are TRBV5-1 and TRBJ2-7, with D uncertain. CDR1 and CDR2 from the germline V gene are SGHRS and YFSETQ. Trimming shortened V by 7 bases and J by 1 base, and 18 bases separated the two germline ends. The CDR3 consists of 15 residues. The CDR3 DNA reads as TGCGCCAGCTCCGTCGGTGGCGGACCTTCCTACGAGCAGTACGTC. Amino acids: CASSVGGGPSYEQYV.

Written as DNA, the CDR3 is TGTGCCACCAGTGATTTAGCGGGCGAGAGCAATGAGCAGTTCTTC. Translated, it gives CATSDLAGESNEQFF. The genes are TRBV24-1 and TRBJ2-1; tentatively, D is TRBD2 (6 bases). This CDR3 spans 15 amino acids. CDR1 KGHDR and CDR2 SFDVKD come from the germline V gene. Trimming took off 1 base at V and 6 bases at J, with 12 bases between the two ends.

Many counts were recorded for this clonotype. This rearrangement joins TRBV5-5 to TRBJ2-5; D not resolved. CDR1 and CDR2 from the germline V gene are SGHKS and YYEKEE (reference sequence). This CDR3 has 14 amino acids. With 4 bases removed from V and 5 bases from J, the gap between germline ends came to 15 bases. CDR3 DNA: TGTGCCAGCAGCAAGGACCCGGGCCGGGAGACCCAGTACTTC. Its translation: CASSKDPGRETQYF.

The chain joins TRBV28 to TRBJ2-5; the D gene could be TRBD1 or TRBD2 (7 bases each). V was trimmed by 7 bases and J by 5 bases, leaving 14 bases between them. This CDR3 contains 13 residues. The germline V gene has CDR1 MDHEN and CDR2 SYDVKM. The CDR3: CASIQGGMETQYF. For the CDR3, the DNA is TGTGCCAGCATTCAGGGGGGGATGGAGACCCAGTACTTC.

This chain uses TRBV7-8 with TRBJ2-7, with TRBD2 identical over 7 bases. Per germline, CDR1 SGHVS and CDR2 FQNEAQ. V dropped 1 base and J dropped 0; count of bases not matched to a gene: 3. The CDR3 has 15 residues. CDR3 sequence (DNA): TGTGCCAGCAGCTTAGTACTAGCGATCTCCTACGAGCAGTACTTC. Amino acid sequence: CASSLVLAISYEQYF. Based on the CDR3 plus reference TRBV7-8 and TRBJ2-7, the full variable domain is GAGVSQSPRYKVAKRGQDVALRCDPISGHVSLFWYQQALGQGPEFLTYFQNEAQLDKSGLPSDRFFAERPEGSVSTLKIQRTQQEDSAVYLCASSLVLAISYEQYFGPGTRLTVT.

This clonotype was picked up many times. This sequence joins TRBV18 and TRBJ2-3; TRBD2 matches 13 bases. This CDR3 is built from 15 residues. The germline V gene encodes CDR1 KGHSH and CDR2 LQKENI. Trimming took 8 bases from V and 3 from J; bases not matched to a gene: 5. The DNA for the CDR3 is TGTGCCAGCAGCCCACTAGCGGGGGGGACAGATACGCAGTATTTT. Amino acids: CASSPLAGGTDTQYF.

The chain employs TRBV7-3 and TRBJ2-7; 9 nucleotides line up with TRBD2. There are 15 residues in the CDR3. The J segment lost 4 bases and the V segment lost 5 bases, leaving 9 bases of the junction unmatched. Germline-derived CDR1 and CDR2 are SGHTA and FQGTGA. In nucleotides, the CDR3 is TGTGCCAGCAGCGAAGGGGCTAGCGGGACTTACGAGCAGTACTTC. Its translation is CASSEGASGTYEQYF. Looking up the rest from reference TRBV7-3 and TRBJ2-7 gives the full variable domain: GAGVSQTPSNKVTEKGKYVELRCDPISGHTALYWYRQSLGQGPEFLIYFQGTGAADDSGLPNDRFFAVRPEGSVSTLKIQRTERGDSAVYLCASSEGASGTYEQYFGPGTRLTVT.

The CDR3 DNA sequence: TGTGCCAGCGGACAGGGTGAACCTTACACAGATACGCAGTATTTT. Amino acids: CASGQGEPYTDTQYF. The chain couples TRBV19 to TRBJ2-3; 8 bases fit TRBD1. The CDR3 consists of 15 residues. With V trimmed by 9 bases and J by 2 bases, 10 bases remained unmatched. Looked up from germline, CDR1 is LNHDA and CDR2 is SQIVND (reference sequence).